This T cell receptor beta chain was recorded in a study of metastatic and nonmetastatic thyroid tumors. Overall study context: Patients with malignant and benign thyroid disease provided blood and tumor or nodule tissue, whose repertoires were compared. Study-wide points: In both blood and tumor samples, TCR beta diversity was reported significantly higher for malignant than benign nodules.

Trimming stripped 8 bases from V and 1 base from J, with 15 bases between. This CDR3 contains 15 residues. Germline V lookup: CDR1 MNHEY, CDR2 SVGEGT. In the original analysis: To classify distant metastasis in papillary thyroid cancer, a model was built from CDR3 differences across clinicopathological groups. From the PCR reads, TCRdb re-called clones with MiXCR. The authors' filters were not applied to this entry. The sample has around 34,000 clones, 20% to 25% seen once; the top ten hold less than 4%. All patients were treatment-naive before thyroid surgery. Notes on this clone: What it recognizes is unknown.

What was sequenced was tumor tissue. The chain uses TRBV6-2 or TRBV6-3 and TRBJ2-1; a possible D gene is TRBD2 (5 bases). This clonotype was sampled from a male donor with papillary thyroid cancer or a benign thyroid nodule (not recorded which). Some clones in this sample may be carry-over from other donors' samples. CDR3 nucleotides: TGTGCCAGCCAACGAGGTGGGAGTTCCTACAATGAGCAGTTCTTC. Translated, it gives CASQRGGSSYNEQFF.